The 29 T cell receptor beta chains reported below all come from one sample, sequenced in a study of regulatory T cells in long-lasting Graves disease. Noted time point: newly diagnosed GD, antithyroid drugs for less than 3 months. PBMCs provided the RNA from which the TCR library was made. Construction of TCR beta libraries relied on iRepertoire HTBI primers and on Arm-PCR targeting CDR3 regions. TCRdb ran MiXCR on the multiplex PCR reads and lists one entry per CDR3 protein. The sample includes about 440,000 distinct CDR3 sequences, approximately 15% of them seen just once. A further study also used this sample, focusing on T cells in Graves' hyperthyroidism and ophthalmopathy.

This material consisted of peripheral blood mononuclear cells (PBMCs), taken at new diagnosis, from a patient treated with antithyroid drugs. All receptors come from a woman aged 25 to 45 with Graves disease.

The CDR3 reads CSARDRGAGDTGELFF. The CDR3 bases are TGCAGTGCTAGAGATCGAGGAGCGGGGGATACCGGGGAGCTGTTTTTT. The chain links TRBV20-1 to TRBJ2-2; 8 nucleotides line up with TRBD2. The germline gives CDR1 DFQATT, CDR2 SNEGSKA (reference sequence). The trim removed 0 bases at V and 5 bases at J, leaving 8 bases unmatched. The CDR3 runs to 16 residues.

This clonotype was picked up a small number of times. The CDR3 here is CATSRDVSGAYEQYF. CDR3 DNA sequence: TGTGCCACCAGCAGAGATGTAAGCGGAGCCTACGAGCAGTACTTC. The chain combines TRBV15 with TRBJ2-7; possible D gene TRBD2, 5 bases. Germline values: CDR1 LNHNV, CDR2 YYDKDF (reference sequence). This CDR3 is 15 amino acids long. The V gene lost 0 bases and the J gene lost 2 bases, with 11 bases spanning the gap.

On this clonotype: This may be a read error: a much more frequent sequence differs by one nucleotide. The V call is TRBV5-5, the J call TRBJ2-1, with D unclear. Germline loops: CDR1 SGHKS, CDR2 YYEKEE (reference sequence). The CDR3 has 13 residues. CDR3 loop: CANSPVGYNEQFF. The CDR3 DNA reads as TGTGCCAACAGCCCTGTAGGATACAATGAGCAGTTCTTC.

The chain carries TRBV7-3 and TRBJ2-1; D call uncertain. Germline CDR1 is SGHTA and CDR2 is FQGTGA. There are 16 residues in the CDR3. The germline V and J ends were trimmed by 5 bases and 4 bases, with 18 bases remaining between them. The CDR3 DNA sequence: TGTGCCAGCAGCCCAACGGCGAGCGACATATACAATGAGCAGTTCTTC. The encoded protein is CASSPTASDIYNEQFF.

This clonotype was counted between two and nine times. The chain has TRBV30 and TRBJ2-7, with TRBD2 matching 10 bases. The length of the CDR3 is 16 residues. Germline assignment: CDR1 GTSNPN and CDR2 SVGIG (reference sequence). V was clipped by 3 bases and J by 4 bases; unmatched bases: 12. The CDR3 here is CAWSPYGLADGYEQYF. The CDR3 nucleotides read TGTGCCTGGAGCCCATACGGACTAGCGGACGGATACGAGCAGTACTTC.

With respect to this clonotype: Since no conserved phenylalanine or tryptophan closes the CDR3, a read error is the likely cause. J is TRBJ1-1 and V is TRBV6-2 or TRBV6-3; 8 bases fit TRBD1. The CDR3 covers 17 residues. J lost 1 base, V lost 6 bases, and 13 bases had no gene match. The germline gives CDR1 MNHEY, CDR2 SVGEGT. CDR3 loop: CASRGYYGQGWNTEAFL. For the CDR3, the DNA is TGTGCCAGCAGGGGATATTACGGACAGGGATGGAACACTGAAGCTTTCTTG.

This rearrangement joins TRBV7-9 to TRBJ2-7; D gene unclear. From germline, CDR1 is SEHNR and CDR2 FQNEAQ (reference sequence). This CDR3 has 12 amino acids. Trimming cost V 5 bases and J 2 bases, with 7 bases left between them. CDR3 coding DNA: TGTGCCAGCAGCCCTCTCCCCTACGAGCAGTACTTC. This sequence encodes CASSPLPYEQYF.

The table lists this clonotype with many counts. The chain couples TRBV6-2 or TRBV6-3 to TRBJ1-5; tentatively, D is TRBD1 (6 bases). Germline V gene lookup returns CDR1 MNHEY and CDR2 SVGEGT. This CDR3 comprises 14 residues. V was shortened by 8 bases and J by 6 bases, with 17 bases between the two germline ends. The CDR3 protein is CASAPGGAFQPQHF. In DNA, the CDR3 is TGTGCCAGCGCCCCTGGGGGGGCCTTTCAGCCCCAGCATTTT.

This sequence joins TRBV9 and TRBJ2-7, with no clear D. From germline, CDR1 is SGDLS and CDR2 YYNGEE. The length of the CDR3 is 13 residues. V lost 4 bases, J lost 3 bases, and 11 bases lay in between. The DNA of the CDR3 is TGTGCCAGCAGCTTCCAGGACCACTACGAGCAGTACTTC. This codes for CASSFQDHYEQYF.

The V call is TRBV10-1, the J call TRBJ2-2; possibly TRBD2 for D (6 bases). The germline V gene encodes CDR1 WNHNN and CDR2 SYGVQD (reference sequence). Between the trimmed V and J ends, which lost 9 bases and 0 bases, there was a span of 14 bases. This CDR3 is built from 15 residues. CDR3 sequence reads: CARTGGNPNTGELFF. In DNA form, the CDR3 reads TGCGCCAGAACCGGAGGGAATCCGAACACCGGGGAGCTGTTTTTT.

Concerning this clonotype: A far larger clone is one base from this, pointing to a likely read error. This rearrangement joins TRBV30 to TRBJ2-1; no reliable D call. The CDR3 has 12 amino acids. Trimming shortened V by 1 base and J by 10 bases, and 11 bases separated the two germline ends. Germline V lookup: CDR1 GTSNPN, CDR2 SVGIG (reference sequence). The CDR3 reads CAWSAPIYEQFF. CDR3 DNA: TGTGCCTGGAGTGCCCCAATCTACGAGCAGTTCTTC.

This clonotype was seen only a few times. V gene TRBV2 combines with J gene TRBJ2-7, with 9 positions matching TRBD2. The V gene end was trimmed by 4 bases and the J gene end by 1 base; junction bases not matched to a gene: 2. The CDR3 length is 14 residues. Germline CDR1 reads SNHLY; CDR2 reads FYNNEI. The CDR3: CASSAAGGSYEQYF. For the CDR3, the DNA is TGTGCCAGCAGTGCAGCGGGAGGTTCCTACGAGCAGTACTTC.

This chain joins TRBV5-1 and TRBJ2-1; D is unclear. Per the germline V gene, CDR1 is SGHRS and CDR2 is YFSETQ. V lost 8 bases to trimming and J lost 10 bases, with 7 bases between them. The CDR3 consists of 9 residues. This CDR3 is CASIKEQFF. CDR3 nucleotides: TGCGCCAGTATAAAAGAGCAGTTCTTC.

This clonotype occurred a few times. This rearrangement joins TRBV19 to TRBJ2-5, with TRBD1 matching 11 bases. This CDR3 contains 16 residues. V lost 1 base, J lost 5 bases, and 6 bases stayed unmatched. Germline V gives CDR1 LNHDA, CDR2 SQIVND (reference sequence). In DNA, the CDR3 is TGTGCCAGTAGTATAGGGGGACAGGGGGTGACGGAGACCCAGTACTTC. Protein: CASSIGGQGVTETQYF.

At least ten counts were recorded for this clonotype. V is TRBV29-1 and J is TRBJ2-1, with a weak D call TRBD2 (6 bases). Trimming cost V 6 bases and J 13 bases, with 22 bases left between them. Germline lookup yields CDR1 SQVTM and CDR2 ANQGSEA. This CDR3 contains 13 residues. The CDR3 protein is CSVPRMGGDVQFF. CDR3 DNA: TGCAGCGTGCCCAGGATGGGCGGGGACGTCCAGTTCTTC.

The V call is TRBV5-4, the J call TRBJ2-3; D is undetermined. Trimming took off 2 bases at V and 2 bases at J, with 9 bases between the two ends. This CDR3 contains 14 residues. Per the germline V gene, CDR1 is SGHNT and CDR2 is YYREEE (reference sequence). The chain's CDR3 is CASSFDRATDTQYF. The CDR3, as DNA: TGTGCCAGCAGCTTCGACCGAGCCACAGATACGCAGTATTTT.

In this sample, this clonotype turned up many times. The genes are TRBV10-1 and TRBJ2-7, with D possibly being TRBD1 or TRBD2 (5 bases each). V lost 3 bases to trimming and J lost 1 base, with 10 bases between them. Germline V gene lookup returns CDR1 WNHNN and CDR2 SYGVQD (reference sequence). CDR3 size: 14 residues. The CDR3 protein is CASSDGTASYEQYF. DNA of the CDR3: TGCGCCAGCAGTGATGGGACGGCATCCTACGAGCAGTACTTC.

This clonotype has just a few counts. This rearrangement joins TRBV11-3 to TRBJ2-2; the D gene is possibly TRBD2 (6 bases). Germline CDR1 reads SGHNT; CDR2 reads YENEEA. The CDR3 length is 14 residues. Trimming removed 5 bases at V and 5 bases at J, with 12 bases between. DNA for the CDR3: TGTGCCAGCAGCCTTGATAGCGGAACCGGGGAGCTGTTTTTT. As protein: CASSLDSGTGELFF. Full variable domain (missing parts from reference TRBV11-3 and TRBJ2-2): EAGVVQSPRYKIIEKKQPVAFWCNPISGHNTLYWYLQNLGQGPELLIRYENEEAVDDSQLPKDRFSAERLKGVDSTLKIQPAELGDSAVYLCASSLDSGTGELFFGEGSRLTVL.

This clonotype appeared a few times. The gene calls are TRBV9 and TRBJ1-1; D remains ambiguous. The CDR3 spans 15 residues. Germline assignment: CDR1 SGDLS and CDR2 YYNGEE. V was cut by 0 bases and J by 1 base, with 10 bases left in between. CDR3: CASSVGWAENTEAFF. In DNA form, the CDR3 reads TGTGCCAGCAGCGTAGGATGGGCAGAGAACACTGAAGCTTTCTTT.

This clonotype occurred many times. V gene TRBV20-1 combines with J gene TRBJ2-3, with 11 bases identical to TRBD2. This CDR3 is built from 18 residues. Germline V CDR1 and CDR2: DFQATT, SNEGSKA (reference sequence). Trimming took 0 bases from V and 1 from J; bases not matched to a gene: 9. The CDR3 is CSARDGSLAGVRTDTQYF. CDR3 nucleotide sequence: TGCAGTGCTAGAGATGGGTCACTAGCGGGAGTACGCACAGATACGCAGTATTTT.

This clonotype was found many times. The chain couples TRBV18 to TRBJ1-1; D not certain. The germline V gene encodes CDR1 KGHSH and CDR2 LQKENI. Deletions cut 6 bases from V and 0 bases from J, with 11 bases between. The CDR3 totals 14 residues. The chain's CDR3 is CASSRSSLNTEAFF. The CDR3, as DNA: TGTGCCAGCTCCCGATCTAGTTTGAACACTGAAGCTTTCTTT. The full variable domain, completed using reference TRBV18 and TRBJ1-1, is NAGVMQNPRHLVRRRGQEARLRCSPMKGHSHVYWYRQLPEEGLKFMVYLQKENIIDESGMPKERFSAEFPKEGPSILRIQQVVRGDSAAYFCASSRSSLNTEAFFGQGTRLTVV.

A note on this clonotype: A read error is likely here: a far larger clone is one base away. This chain joins TRBV30 and TRBJ2-1; TRBD1 or TRBD2 may be the D gene (5 bases each). The CDR3 is 13 amino acids. V lost 2 bases and J lost 10, with 15 bases in between. Germline loops: CDR1 GTSNPN, CDR2 SVGIG (reference sequence). The CDR3 loop is CAWSTTGAHEQFF. The DNA for the CDR3 is TGTGCCTGGAGTACCACCGGGGCCCACGAGCAGTTCTTC.

This clonotype came up many times. The chain links TRBV3-1 to TRBJ2-5; the match to TRBD2 covers 7 bases. There are 17 residues in the CDR3. Germline V gene sequence: CDR1 LGHDT, CDR2 YNNKEL (reference sequence). Trimming removed 4 bases from V and 5 bases from J; junction bases left unmatched: 16. The CDR3 loop reads CASSPSSGRKGRETQYF. CDR3 DNA sequence: TGTGCCAGCAGCCCATCGTCCGGGAGGAAGGGTCGGGAGACCCAGTACTTC.

J is TRBJ2-5 and V is TRBV7-6, with D perhaps given as TRBD1 or TRBD2 (5 bases each). The germline V gene has CDR1 SGHVS and CDR2 FNYEAQ. The V end lost 3 bases, the J end lost 2 bases, and 13 bases lay between the germline ends. This CDR3 is built from 15 residues. The DNA of the CDR3 is TGTGCCAGCAGCTTTATATTGGGGGATCAAGAGACCCAGTACTTC. Translating it yields CASSFILGDQETQYF.

Many counts were recorded for this clonotype. The rearrangement joins TRBV12-3 or TRBV12-4 to TRBJ2-1, with TRBD2 matching over 9 bases. The ends lost 3 bases at V and 5 bases at J; junction bases unmatched: 5. The CDR3 length is 15 residues. The CDR3 sequence is CASSFLAGVNNEQFF. In DNA form, the CDR3 reads TGTGCCAGCAGTTTCTTAGCGGGAGTGAACAATGAGCAGTTCTTC.

The table lists this clonotype with a few counts. At one end, the junction sequence differs from germline, possibly due to a read error. The rearrangement joins TRBV10-2 to TRBJ2-1, with TRBD2 identical over 14 bases. Germline V lookup: CDR1 WSHSY, CDR2 SAAADI. CDR3 size: 15 residues. The CDR3 DNA reads TGCACCAGCAGAACCGGGACTAGCGGGAGTGATGAGCAGTTCTTC. It translates to CTSRTGTSGSDEQFF.

This clonotype has a single count. A read error may be the cause here, since a much bigger clone is one base away. The chain employs TRBV3-1 and TRBJ2-3; D is undetermined. The end of the DNA fits TRBJ1-5 better, so the J call may be wrong. The CDR3 runs to 15 residues. Germline V gene sequence: CDR1 LGHDT, CDR2 YNNKEL (reference sequence). The CDR3 nucleotides are TGTGCCAGCAGCCAACGCCAAGTGTATGCAGATACGCAGCATTTT. It encodes CASSQRQVYADTQHF.

This clonotype has just a few counts. This rearrangement joins TRBV7-8 to TRBJ2-7; 10 bases are a match to TRBD1. In germline, CDR1 is SGHVS, CDR2 FQNEAQ. CDR3 length: 14 amino acids. V lost 5 bases to trimming and J lost 9 bases; unmatched junction nucleotides: 10. The CDR3 sequence: CASSPGTGVSSQYF. As DNA, the CDR3 is TGTGCCAGCAGCCCCGGGACAGGGGTTTCGTCGCAGTACTTC.

This clonotype was counted ten times or more. This chain connects TRBV28 to TRBJ2-7; TRBD1 is a possible D gene (6 bases). Per the germline V gene, CDR1 is MDHEN and CDR2 is SYDVKM. V lost 5 bases and J lost 2, with 13 bases in between. This CDR3 region has 14 residues. The CDR3 nucleotides read TGTGCCAGCAGTCCAAGACAGGAAGCCTACGAGCAGTACTTC. This encodes CASSPRQEAYEQYF.